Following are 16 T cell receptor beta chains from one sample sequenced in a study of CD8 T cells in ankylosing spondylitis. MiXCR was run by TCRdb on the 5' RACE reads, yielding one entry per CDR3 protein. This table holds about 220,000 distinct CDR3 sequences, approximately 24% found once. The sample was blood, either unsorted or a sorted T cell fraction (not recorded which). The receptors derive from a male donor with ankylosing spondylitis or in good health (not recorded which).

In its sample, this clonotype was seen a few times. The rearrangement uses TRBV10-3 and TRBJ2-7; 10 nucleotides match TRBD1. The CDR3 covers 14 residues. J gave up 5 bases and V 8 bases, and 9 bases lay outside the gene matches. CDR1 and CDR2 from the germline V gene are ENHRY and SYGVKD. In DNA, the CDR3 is TGTGCCATCTCGATGGGACAGGGGAGGGACGAGCAGTACTTC. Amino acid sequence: CAISMGQGRDEQYF.

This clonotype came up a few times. CDR3 coding DNA: TGTGCCAGCAGCCAGGAAATCGGGGAGCTGTTTTTT. Translating it yields CASSQEIGELFF. The chain recombines TRBV3-1 with TRBJ2-2; D is unresolved. CDR3 size: 12 residues. From germline, CDR1 is LGHDT and CDR2 YNNKEL (reference sequence). The V gene lost 3 bases and the J gene lost 7 bases, with 6 bases spanning the gap.

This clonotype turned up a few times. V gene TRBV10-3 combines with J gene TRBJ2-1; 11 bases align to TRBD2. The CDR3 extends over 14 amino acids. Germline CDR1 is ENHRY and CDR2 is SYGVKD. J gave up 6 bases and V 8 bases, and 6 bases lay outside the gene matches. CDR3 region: CAISRLAGGNEQFF. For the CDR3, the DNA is TGTGCCATCTCCCGTCTAGCGGGGGGCAATGAGCAGTTCTTC.

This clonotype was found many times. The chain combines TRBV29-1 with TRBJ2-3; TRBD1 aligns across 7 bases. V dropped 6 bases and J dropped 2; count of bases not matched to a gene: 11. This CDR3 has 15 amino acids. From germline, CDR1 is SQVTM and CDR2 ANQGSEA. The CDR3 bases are TGCAGCGTCGCCGGGACAGATATTCCCACAGATACGCAGTATTTT. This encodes CSVAGTDIPTDTQYF.

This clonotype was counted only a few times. The CDR3 DNA reads TGTGCCACCTCGGACAACTCCTACGAGCAGTACTTC. Its translation is CATSDNSYEQYF. This rearrangement joins TRBV12-3 or TRBV12-4 to TRBJ2-7; possible D gene TRBD1, 5 bases. The V and J ends lost 10 bases and 0 bases respectively, with 10 bases between them. This CDR3 is 12 amino acids long.

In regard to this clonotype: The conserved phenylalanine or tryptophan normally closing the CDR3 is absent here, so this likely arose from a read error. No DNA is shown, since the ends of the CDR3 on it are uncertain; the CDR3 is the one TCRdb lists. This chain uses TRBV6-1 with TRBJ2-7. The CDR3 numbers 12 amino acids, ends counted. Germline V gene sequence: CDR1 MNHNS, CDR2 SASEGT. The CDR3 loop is CASSGDERRKVC.

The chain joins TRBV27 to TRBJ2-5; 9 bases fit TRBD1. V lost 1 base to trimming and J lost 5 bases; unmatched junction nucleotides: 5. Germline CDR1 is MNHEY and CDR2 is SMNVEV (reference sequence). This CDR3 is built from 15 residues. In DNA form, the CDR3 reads TGTGCCAGCAGTTTATTAAGGACAGGGGCGGAGACCCAGTACTTC. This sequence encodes CASSLLRTGAETQYF.

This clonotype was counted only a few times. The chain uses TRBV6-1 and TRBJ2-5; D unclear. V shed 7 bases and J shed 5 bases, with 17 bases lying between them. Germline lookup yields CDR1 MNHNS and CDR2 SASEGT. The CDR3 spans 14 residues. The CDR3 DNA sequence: TGTGCCAGCAAAGGTTTGGCAGGATCGGAGACCCAGTACTTC. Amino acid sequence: CASKGLAGSETQYF.

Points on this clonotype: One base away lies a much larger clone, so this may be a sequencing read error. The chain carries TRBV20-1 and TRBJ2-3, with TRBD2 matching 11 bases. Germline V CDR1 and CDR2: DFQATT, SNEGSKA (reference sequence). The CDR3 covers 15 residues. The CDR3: CSARLTSGRADTLYF. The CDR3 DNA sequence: TGCAGTGCTAGACTCACTAGCGGGAGAGCAGATACGCTGTATTTT.

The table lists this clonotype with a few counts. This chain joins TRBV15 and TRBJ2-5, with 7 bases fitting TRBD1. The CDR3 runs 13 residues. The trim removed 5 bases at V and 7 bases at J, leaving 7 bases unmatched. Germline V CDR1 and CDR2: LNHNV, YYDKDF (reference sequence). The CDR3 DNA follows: TGTGCCACCAGCGCAGACAGGGCAGTGACCCAGTACTTC. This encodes CATSADRAVTQYF.

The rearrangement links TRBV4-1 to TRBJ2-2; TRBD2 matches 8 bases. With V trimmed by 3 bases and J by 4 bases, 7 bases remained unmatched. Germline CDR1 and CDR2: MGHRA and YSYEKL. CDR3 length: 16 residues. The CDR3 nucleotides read TGCGCCAGCAGCCAGTATAGCGGGAAGGCCACCGGGGAGCTGTTTTTT. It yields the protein CASSQYSGKATGELFF.

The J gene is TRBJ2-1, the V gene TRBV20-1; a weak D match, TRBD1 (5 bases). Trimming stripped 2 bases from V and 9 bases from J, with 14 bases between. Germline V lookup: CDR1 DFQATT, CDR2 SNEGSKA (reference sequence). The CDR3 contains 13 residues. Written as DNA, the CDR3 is TGCAGTGCTAGACCTGGGTCTCAGGGTGAGCAGTTCTTC. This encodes CSARPGSQGEQFF.

CDR3 nucleotide sequence: TGTGCCAGCAGCTTAAACCCCGAGAATTCACCCCTCCACTTT. Translated, it gives CASSLNPENSPLHF. This rearrangement joins TRBV7-3 to TRBJ1-6; D is uncertain. Germline lookup yields CDR1 SGHTA and CDR2 FQGTGA. V was pared by 1 base and J by 7 bases, with 8 bases between. CDR3 length: 14 residues.

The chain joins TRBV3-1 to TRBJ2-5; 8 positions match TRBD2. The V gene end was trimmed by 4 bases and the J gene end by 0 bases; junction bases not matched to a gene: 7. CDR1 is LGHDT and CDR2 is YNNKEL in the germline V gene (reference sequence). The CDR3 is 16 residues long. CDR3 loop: CASSRISGADQETQYF. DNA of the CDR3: TGTGCCAGCAGCCGAATTAGCGGGGCAGACCAAGAGACCCAGTACTTC.

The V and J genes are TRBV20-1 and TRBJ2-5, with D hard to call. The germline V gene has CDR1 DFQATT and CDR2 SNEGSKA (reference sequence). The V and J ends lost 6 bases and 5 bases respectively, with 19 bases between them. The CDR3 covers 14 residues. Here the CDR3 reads CSASPQRFLETQYF. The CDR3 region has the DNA TGCAGTGCCTCACCACAACGGTTTTTGGAGACCCAGTACTTC.

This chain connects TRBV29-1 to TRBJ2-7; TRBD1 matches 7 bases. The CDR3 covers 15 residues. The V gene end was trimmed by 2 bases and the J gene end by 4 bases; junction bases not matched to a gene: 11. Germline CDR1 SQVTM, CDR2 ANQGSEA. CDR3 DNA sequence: TGCAGCGTTGAATTGAGAGGGGGCCTCGGGTACGAGCAGTACTTC. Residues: CSVELRGGLGYEQYF.